This TCR beta chain was sequenced in a study of blood T cell repertoires in COVID-19. Generated by immunoSEQ multiplex PCR, the TCRdb table keeps only in-frame clones and is missing some. The sample lists hundreds of thousands of clones, about 85% occurring once. Trimming took 4 bases from V and 2 from J; bases not matched to a gene: 9. The CDR3 totals 16 residues. Germline V gene lookup returns CDR1 SGHRS and CDR2 YFSETQ. This chain joins TRBV5-1 and TRBJ1-3; 7 bases map to TRBD1. Sequenced input: PBMCs or T cells enriched from blood (not recorded which). The origin of this receptor is a woman under 40 with acute COVID-19. Here the CDR3 reads CASSPRQGITGNTIYF. CDR3 nucleotides: TGCGCCAGCAGCCCTAGACAGGGAATAACTGGAAACACCATATATTTT.